These 18 T cell receptor beta chains were sequenced from one sample in a study of CD8+ T cells in alopecia areata. Sequencing relied on a cDNA template that was reverse transcribed from extracted RNA. Assay: immunoSEQ multiplex PCR; the TCRdb copy retains only in-frame clones and omits some. The sample holds approximately 150,000 clones; around three fifths are singletons and the top ten take approximately 15%. As to treatment: oral pan-JAK inhibitor, 5-10 mg twice daily. This material consisted of CD4+ T cells sorted from blood, taken at week 24, from a patient treated with tofacitinib. The receptors shown here come from a human donor with alopecia areata.

This sequence joins TRBV18 and TRBJ2-5, with D unclear. The CDR3 runs to 13 residues. V shed 2 bases and J shed 5 bases, with 9 bases lying between them. Germline V lookup: CDR1 KGHSH, CDR2 LQKENI. The CDR3 DNA reads as TGTGCCAGCTCACCAACGAGAGGCGAGACCCAGTACTTC. It translates to CASSPTRGETQYF.

The gene calls are TRBV5-6 and TRBJ1-2, with 7 bases lining up with TRBD1. With 4 bases clipped from V and 8 bases from J, the junction kept 14 bases outside the gene matches. Germline values: CDR1 SGHDT, CDR2 YYEEEE. The CDR3 loop spans 15 amino acids. The CDR3 sequence: CASSPGQANIGGYTF. CDR3 sequence (DNA): TGTGCCAGCAGCCCCGGACAGGCCAATATCGGGGGCTACACCTTC.

The CDR3 coding sequence is TGTGCCACCAGCAATGCTAGCGGGGGGAGAGAGACCCAGTACTTC. This encodes CATSNASGGRETQYF. The chain combines TRBV15 with TRBJ2-5, with 11 nucleotides matching TRBD2. The J segment lost 4 bases and the V segment lost 4 bases, leaving 5 bases of the junction unmatched. CDR1 is LNHNV and CDR2 is YYDKDF in the germline V gene (reference sequence). This CDR3 contains 15 residues.

There are many counts of this clone. The CDR3 DNA follows: TGTGCCATCAGTGGGACTAGCGGGGGCAATGAGCAGTTCTTC. Amino acid sequence: CAISGTSGGNEQFF. The rearrangement joins TRBV10-3 to TRBJ2-1; the match to TRBD2 covers 13 bases. The CDR3 runs 14 residues. The germline V gene encodes CDR1 ENHRY and CDR2 SYGVKD. V shed 4 bases and J 6 bases; nucleotides not matched to a gene: 0.

This clone was detected only once. V gene TRBV30 combines with J gene TRBJ1-2; 11 bases agree with TRBD1. The CDR3 has 14 residues. The germline V gene encodes CDR1 GTSNPN and CDR2 SVGIG (reference sequence). J was trimmed by 4 bases and V by 4 bases; bases with no gene match: 5. Here the CDR3 reads CAWTGQGALYGYTF. CDR3 DNA sequence: TGTGCCTGGACTGGACAGGGGGCCCTCTATGGCTACACCTTC.

The chain has TRBV30 and TRBJ1-1, with D maybe TRBD1 (6 bases). The germline V and J ends were trimmed by 5 bases and 0 bases, with 7 bases remaining between them. CDR3 size: 12 residues. Germline CDR1 GTSNPN, CDR2 SVGIG (reference sequence). CDR3 residues: CAWDRMNTEAFF. CDR3 bases: TGTGCCTGGGACAGGATGAACACTGAAGCTTTCTTT. The full variable domain, in which reference TRBV30 and TRBJ1-1 provide the parts outside the CDR3, is SQTIHQWPATLVQPVGSPLSLECTVEGTSNPNLYWYRQAAGRGLQLLFYSVGIGQISSEVPQNLSASRPQDRQFILSSKKLLLSDSGFYLCAWDRMNTEAFFGQGTRLTVV.

This clone came up a few times. The chain combines TRBV27 with TRBJ1-1; a weak D match, TRBD1 (5 bases). The CDR3 covers 13 residues. Germline-derived CDR1 and CDR2 are MNHEY and SMNVEV (reference sequence). V lost 6 bases and J 1 base, leaving 9 bases between the germline ends. DNA for the CDR3: TGTGCCAGCAGGGACGGGGGGAACACTGAAGCTTTCTTT. This encodes CASRDGGNTEAFF.

This rearrangement joins TRBV15 to TRBJ2-3; D might be TRBD2 (5 bases). Germline CDR1 reads LNHNV; CDR2 reads YYDKDF (reference sequence). The CDR3 consists of 11 residues. Trimming pared 8 bases from V and 6 bases from J, leaving 9 bases between. CDR3 amino acids: CATWVADTQYF. CDR3 bases: TGTGCCACCTGGGTAGCGGATACGCAGTATTTT.

This chain links TRBV19 with TRBJ2-7; TRBD1 aligns across 10 bases. Germline-derived CDR1 and CDR2 are LNHDA and SQIVND (reference sequence). Trimming cost V 5 bases and J 4 bases; bases outside gene matches: 5. The length of the CDR3 is 14 residues. For the CDR3, the DNA is TGTGCCAGTAGTGCCCAGGGACAGGGGTACGAGCAGTACTTC. Its protein product is CASSAQGQGYEQYF. The variable domain in full, with the rest retrieved from reference TRBV19 and TRBJ2-7, is DGGITQSPKYLFRKEGQNVTLSCEQNLNHDAMYWYRQDPGQGLRLIYYSQIVNDFQKGDIAEGYSVSREKKESFPLTVTSAQKNPTAFYLCASSAQGQGYEQYFGPGTRLTVT.

V and J are TRBV29-1 and TRBJ1-2; D gene ambiguous. V lost 0 bases to trimming and J lost 7 bases, with 12 bases between them. The CDR3 extends over 13 amino acids. Per germline, CDR1 SQVTM and CDR2 ANQGSEA. The CDR3 bases are TGCAGCGTTGAAGAGGGAAACGTGGCTGGCTACACCTTC. Protein product: CSVEEGNVAGYTF. Full variable domain (missing parts from reference TRBV29-1 and TRBJ1-2): SAVISQKPSRDICQRGTSLTIQCQVDSQVTMMFWYRQQPGQSLTLIATANQGSEATYESGFVIDKFPISRPNLTFSTLTVSNMSPEDSSIYLCSVEEGNVAGYTFGSGTRLTVV.

CDR3 residues: CASSLGGGSQETQYF. CDR3 sequence (DNA): TGTGCCAGCAGCTTGGGGGGCGGCAGTCAAGAGACCCAGTACTTC. This sequence joins TRBV7-2 and TRBJ2-5; the D gene could be TRBD1 or TRBD2 (6 bases each). CDR1 is SGHTA and CDR2 is FQGNSA in the germline V gene. The V gene lost 3 bases and the J gene lost 2 bases, with 13 bases spanning the gap. The CDR3 consists of 15 residues.

This clone has just a few counts. The rearrangement joins TRBV29-1 to TRBJ1-2; D perhaps matches TRBD1 (5 bases). V dropped 4 bases and J dropped 0 bases, with 6 bases sitting between them. This CDR3 is 12 amino acids long. Germline loops: CDR1 SQVTM, CDR2 ANQGSEA. The CDR3 loop is CSVVDTNYGYTF. For the CDR3, the DNA is TGCAGCGTTGTGGACACTAACTATGGCTACACCTTC.

This clone was observed a handful of times. The chain combines TRBV10-3 with TRBJ2-5, with TRBD2 matching 7 bases. This CDR3 region has 13 residues. The germline V gene encodes CDR1 ENHRY and CDR2 SYGVKD. V lost 3 bases and J lost 5; bases outside the gene matches: 3. Here the CDR3 DNA reads TGTGCCATCAGTGAACTAGCGCGGGAGACCCAGTACTTC. Its protein is CAISELARETQYF.

The rearrangement links TRBV6-5 to TRBJ1-6; 11 positions agree with TRBD1. CDR3 length: 14 amino acids. Germline CDR1 MNHEY, CDR2 SVGAGI. The ends lost 6 bases at V and 9 bases at J; junction bases unmatched: 4. CDR3 DNA sequence: TGTGCCAGCAGGAGGACAGGGGGCGGTTCACCCCTCCACTTT. Translating gives CASRRTGGGSPLHF.

This clone was detected a few times. The V and J genes are TRBV10-3 and TRBJ1-5; 7 bases match TRBD1. The CDR3 is made up of 14 amino acids. With V trimmed by 6 bases and J by 5 bases, 7 bases remained unmatched. The V gene's germline CDR1 is ENHRY and CDR2 SYGVKD. CDR3 amino acids: CAISPSGGDQPQHF. In DNA, the CDR3 is TGTGCCATCAGCCCGTCAGGGGGAGATCAGCCCCAGCATTTT.

CDR3 sequence reads: CASSSPDRNNEQFF. CDR3 nucleotides: TGTGCCAGCAGCTCACCGGACAGAAACAATGAGCAGTTCTTC. The genes are TRBV5-6 and TRBJ2-1; TRBD1 is a possible D gene (6 bases). CDR1 and CDR2 (germline): SGHDT, YYEEEE. The V end lost 3 bases, the J end lost 5 bases, and 12 bases lay between the germline ends. The CDR3 is 14 amino acids.

This clone was found many times. V usage is TRBV13 and J usage is TRBJ2-1; 16 nucleotides line up with TRBD2. CDR1 and CDR2 (germline): PRHDT, FYEKMQ (reference sequence). Trimming removed 5 bases from V and 10 bases from J; junction bases left unmatched: 8. The CDR3 contains 16 residues. CDR3 DNA: TGTGCCAGCAGCCCCGGGACTAGCGGGGGGGGAAGGGAGCAGTTCTTC. Translation: CASSPGTSGGGREQFF.

The J gene is TRBJ2-1, the V gene TRBV28; either TRBD1 or TRBD2 may supply D (5 bases each). Germline lookup yields CDR1 MDHEN and CDR2 SYDVKM. This CDR3 contains 11 residues. The germline V and J ends were trimmed by 6 bases and 12 bases, with 12 bases remaining between them. This CDR3 is CASRSGPWQFF. CDR3 nucleotides: TGTGCCAGCAGATCGGGGCCATGGCAGTTCTTC.